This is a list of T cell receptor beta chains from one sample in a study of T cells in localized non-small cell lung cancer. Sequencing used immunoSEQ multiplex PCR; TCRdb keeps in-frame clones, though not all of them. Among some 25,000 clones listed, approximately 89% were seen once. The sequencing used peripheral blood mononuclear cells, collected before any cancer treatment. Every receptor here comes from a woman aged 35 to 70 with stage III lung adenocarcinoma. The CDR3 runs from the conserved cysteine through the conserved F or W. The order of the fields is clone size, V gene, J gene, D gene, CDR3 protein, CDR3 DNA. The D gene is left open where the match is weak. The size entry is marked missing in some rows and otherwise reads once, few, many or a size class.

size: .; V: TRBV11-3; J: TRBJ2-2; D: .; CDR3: CASSLGGSNTGELFF; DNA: TGTGCCAGCAGCTTAGGCGGGTCAAACACCGGGGAGCTGTTTTTT
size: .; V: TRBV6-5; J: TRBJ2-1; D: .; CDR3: CASSTGRFGGEQFF; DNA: TGTGCCAGCTCCACGGGGCGGTTCGGGGGTGAGCAGTTCTTC
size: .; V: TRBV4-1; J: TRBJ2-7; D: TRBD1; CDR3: CASSQDDRVDEQYF; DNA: TGCGCCAGCAGCCAAGACGACAGGGTGGACGAGCAGTACTTC
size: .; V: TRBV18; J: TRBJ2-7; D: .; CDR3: CASSPPSSRDGLSSYEQYF; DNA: TGTGCCAGCTCACCACCTTCGTCAAGGGACGGACTAAGCTCCTACGAGCAGTACTTC
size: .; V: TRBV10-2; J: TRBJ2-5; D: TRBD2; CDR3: CASGGTSGGVETQYF; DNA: TGCGCCAGCGGAGGGACTAGCGGGGGGGTGGAGACCCAGTACTTC
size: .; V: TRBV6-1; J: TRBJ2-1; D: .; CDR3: CASRQGWDEQFF; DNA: TGTGCCAGCAGGCAGGGCTGGGATGAGCAGTTCTTC
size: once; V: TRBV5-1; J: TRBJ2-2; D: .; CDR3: CASKGTENTGELFF; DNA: TGCGCCAGCAAGGGGACGGAGAACACCGGGGAGCTGTTTTTT
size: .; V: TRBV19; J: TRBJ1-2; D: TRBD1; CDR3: CARGQATNYGYTF; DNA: TGTGCCAGGGGACAGGCTACTAACTATGGCTACACCTTC
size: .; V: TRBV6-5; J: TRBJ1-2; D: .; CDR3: CASSYYQTGYGYTF; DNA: TGTGCCAGCAGTTACTATCAGACAGGCTATGGCTACACCTTC
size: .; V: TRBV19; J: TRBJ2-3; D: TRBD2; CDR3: CASSIELAGGRTDTQYF; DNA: TGTGCCAGTAGTATAGAACTAGCGGGAGGCCGCACAGATACGCAGTATTTT